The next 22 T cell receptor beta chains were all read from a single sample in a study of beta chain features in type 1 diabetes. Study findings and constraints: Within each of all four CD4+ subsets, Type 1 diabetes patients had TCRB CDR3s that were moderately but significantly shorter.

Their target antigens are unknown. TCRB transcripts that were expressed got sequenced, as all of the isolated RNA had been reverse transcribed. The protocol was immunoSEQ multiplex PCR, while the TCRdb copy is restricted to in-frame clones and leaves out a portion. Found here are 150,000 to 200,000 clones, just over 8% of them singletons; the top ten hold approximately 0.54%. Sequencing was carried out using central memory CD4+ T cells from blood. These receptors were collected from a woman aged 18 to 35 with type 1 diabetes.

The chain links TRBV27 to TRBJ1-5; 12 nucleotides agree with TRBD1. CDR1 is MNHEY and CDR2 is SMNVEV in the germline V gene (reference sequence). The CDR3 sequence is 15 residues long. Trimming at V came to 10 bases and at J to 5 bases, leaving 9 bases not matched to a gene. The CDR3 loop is CATLRDRGLYQPQHF. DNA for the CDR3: TGTGCCACCCTCCGGGACAGGGGGCTTTATCAGCCCCAGCATTTT.

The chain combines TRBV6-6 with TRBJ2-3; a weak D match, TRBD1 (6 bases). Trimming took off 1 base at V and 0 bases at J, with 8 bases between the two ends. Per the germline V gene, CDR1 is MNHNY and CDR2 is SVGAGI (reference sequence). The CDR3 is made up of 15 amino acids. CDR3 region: CASSYFTGSTDTQYF. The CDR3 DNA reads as TGTGCCAGCAGTTACTTTACAGGGAGCACAGATACGCAGTATTTT.

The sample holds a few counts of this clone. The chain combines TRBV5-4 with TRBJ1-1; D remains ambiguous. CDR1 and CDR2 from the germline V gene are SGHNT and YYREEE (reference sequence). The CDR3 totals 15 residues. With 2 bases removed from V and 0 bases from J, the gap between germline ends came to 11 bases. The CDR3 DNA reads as TGTGCCAGCAGCTTACAGAATTCCATGAACACTGAAGCTTTCTTT. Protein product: CASSLQNSMNTEAFF.

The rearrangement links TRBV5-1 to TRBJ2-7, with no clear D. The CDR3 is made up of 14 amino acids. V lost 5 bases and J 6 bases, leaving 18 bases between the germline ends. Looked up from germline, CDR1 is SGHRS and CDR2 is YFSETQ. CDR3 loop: CASSLGAVTAEQYF. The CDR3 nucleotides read TGCGCCAGCAGTCTAGGTGCAGTTACGGCCGAGCAGTACTTC.

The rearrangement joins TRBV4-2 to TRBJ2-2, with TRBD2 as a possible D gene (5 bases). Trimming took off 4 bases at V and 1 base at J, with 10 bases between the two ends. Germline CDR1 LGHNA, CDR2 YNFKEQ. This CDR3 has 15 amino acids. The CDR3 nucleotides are TGTGCCAGCAGCCCTCGGACTCAGAACACCGGGGAGCTGTTTTTT. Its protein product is CASSPRTQNTGELFF.

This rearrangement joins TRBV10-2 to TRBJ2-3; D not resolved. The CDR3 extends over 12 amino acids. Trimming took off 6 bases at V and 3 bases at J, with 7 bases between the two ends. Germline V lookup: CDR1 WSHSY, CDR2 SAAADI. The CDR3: CASRAQTDTQYF. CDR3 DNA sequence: TGCGCCAGCAGGGCACAAACAGATACGCAGTATTTT.

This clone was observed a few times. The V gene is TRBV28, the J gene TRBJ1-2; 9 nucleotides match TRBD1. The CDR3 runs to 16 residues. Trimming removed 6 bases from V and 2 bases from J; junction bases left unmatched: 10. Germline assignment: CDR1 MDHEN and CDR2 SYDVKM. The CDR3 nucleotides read TGTGCCAGCAGCCAAAACCCAGGACAGGGGAACTATGGCTACACCTTC. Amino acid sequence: CASSQNPGQGNYGYTF.

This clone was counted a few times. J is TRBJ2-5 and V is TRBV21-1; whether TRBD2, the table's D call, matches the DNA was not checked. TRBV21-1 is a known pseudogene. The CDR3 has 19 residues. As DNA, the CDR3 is TGTGCCAGCAGCAAACCCCCAATGGAGCTAGCGGGAACACAAGAGACCCAGTACTTC. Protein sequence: CASSKPPMELAGTQETQYF.

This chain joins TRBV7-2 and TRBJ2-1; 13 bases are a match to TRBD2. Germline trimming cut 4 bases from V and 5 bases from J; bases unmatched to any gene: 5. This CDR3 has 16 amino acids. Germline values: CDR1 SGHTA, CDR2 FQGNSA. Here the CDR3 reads CASSSAGTSGNNEQFF. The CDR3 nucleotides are TGTGCCAGCAGCTCGGCCGGGACTAGCGGGAACAATGAGCAGTTCTTC.

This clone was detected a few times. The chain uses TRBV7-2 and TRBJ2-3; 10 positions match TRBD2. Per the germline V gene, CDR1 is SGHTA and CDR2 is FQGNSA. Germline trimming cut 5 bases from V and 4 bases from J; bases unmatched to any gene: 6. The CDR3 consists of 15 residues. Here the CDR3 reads CASSAFGLAADTQYF. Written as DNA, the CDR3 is TGTGCCAGCAGCGCCTTTGGACTAGCGGCAGATACGCAGTATTTT.

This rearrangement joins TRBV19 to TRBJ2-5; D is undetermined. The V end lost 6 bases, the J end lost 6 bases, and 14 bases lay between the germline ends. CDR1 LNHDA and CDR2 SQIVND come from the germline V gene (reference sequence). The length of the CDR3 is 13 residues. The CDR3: CASSSDGAQTQYF. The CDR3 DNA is TGTGCCAGTAGCTCAGATGGTGCACAGACCCAGTACTTC. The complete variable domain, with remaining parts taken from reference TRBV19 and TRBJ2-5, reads DGGITQSPKYLFRKEGQNVTLSCEQNLNHDAMYWYRQDPGQGLRLIYYSQIVNDFQKGDIAEGYSVSREKKESFPLTVTSAQKNPTAFYLCASSSDGAQTQYFGPGTRLLVL.

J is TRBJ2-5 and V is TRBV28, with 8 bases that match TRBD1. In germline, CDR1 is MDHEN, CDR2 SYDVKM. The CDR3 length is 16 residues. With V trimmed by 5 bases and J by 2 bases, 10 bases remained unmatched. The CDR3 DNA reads TGTGCCAGCAGTCCGATGCTCGGGACAGGTCAAGAGACCCAGTACTTC. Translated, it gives CASSPMLGTGQETQYF. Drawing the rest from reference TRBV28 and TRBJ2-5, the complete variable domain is DVKVTQSSRYLVKRTGEKVFLECVQDMDHENMFWYRQDPGLGLRLIYFSYDVKMKEKGDIPEGYSVSREKKERFSLILESASTNQTSMYLCASSPMLGTGQETQYFGPGTRLLVL.

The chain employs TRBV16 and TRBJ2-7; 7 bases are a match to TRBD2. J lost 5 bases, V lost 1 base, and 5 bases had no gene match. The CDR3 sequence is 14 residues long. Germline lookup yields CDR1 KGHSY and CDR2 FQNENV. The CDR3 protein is CASSQFRAGDEQYF. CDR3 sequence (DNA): TGTGCCAGCAGCCAATTCAGGGCGGGGGACGAGCAGTACTTC.

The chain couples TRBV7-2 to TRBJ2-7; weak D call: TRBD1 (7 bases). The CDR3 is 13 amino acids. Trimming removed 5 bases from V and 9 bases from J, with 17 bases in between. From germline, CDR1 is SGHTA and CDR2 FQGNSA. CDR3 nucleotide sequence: TGTGCCAGCAGCCCGGGGGACAGCCAGAGGCAGTACTTC. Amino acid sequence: CASSPGDSQRQYF.

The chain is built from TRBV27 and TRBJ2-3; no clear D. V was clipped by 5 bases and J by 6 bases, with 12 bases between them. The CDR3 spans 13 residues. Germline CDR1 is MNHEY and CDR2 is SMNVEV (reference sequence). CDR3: CASSPEVRDTQYF. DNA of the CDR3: TGTGCCAGCAGTCCCGAGGTCCGGGATACGCAGTATTTT.

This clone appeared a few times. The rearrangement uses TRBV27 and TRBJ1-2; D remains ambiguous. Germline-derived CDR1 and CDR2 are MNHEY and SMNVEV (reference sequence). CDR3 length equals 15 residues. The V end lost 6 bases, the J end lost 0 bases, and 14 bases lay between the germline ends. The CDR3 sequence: CASRPQFFPNYGYTF. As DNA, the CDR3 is TGTGCCAGCAGACCCCAGTTCTTCCCTAACTATGGCTACACCTTC.

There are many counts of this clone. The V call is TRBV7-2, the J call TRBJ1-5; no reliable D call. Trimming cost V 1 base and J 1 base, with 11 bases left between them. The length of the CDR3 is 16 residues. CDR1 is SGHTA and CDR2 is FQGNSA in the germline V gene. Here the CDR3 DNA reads TGTGCCAGCAGCTTAGGACAATCAGGAAGCAATCAGCCCCAGCATTTT. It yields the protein CASSLGQSGSNQPQHF.

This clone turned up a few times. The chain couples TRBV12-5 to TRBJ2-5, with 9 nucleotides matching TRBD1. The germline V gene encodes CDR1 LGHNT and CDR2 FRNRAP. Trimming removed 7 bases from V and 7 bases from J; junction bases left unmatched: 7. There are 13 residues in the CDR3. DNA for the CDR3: TGTGCTAGTGCCACCGACAGGGGGACGACCCAGTACTTC. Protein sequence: CASATDRGTTQYF.

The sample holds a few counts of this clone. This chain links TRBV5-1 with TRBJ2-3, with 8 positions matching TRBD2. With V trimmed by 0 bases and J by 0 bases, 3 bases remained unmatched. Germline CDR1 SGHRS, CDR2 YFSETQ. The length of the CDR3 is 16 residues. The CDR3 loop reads CASSLAPSGSTDTQYF. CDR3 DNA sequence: TGCGCCAGCAGCTTGGCCCCTAGCGGGAGCACAGATACGCAGTATTTT. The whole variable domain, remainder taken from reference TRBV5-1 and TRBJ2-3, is KAGVTQTPRYLIKTRGQQVTLSCSPISGHRSVSWYQQTPGQGLQFLFEYFSETQRNKGNFPGRFSGRQFSNSRSEMNVSTLELGDSALYLCASSLAPSGSTDTQYFGPGTRLTVL.

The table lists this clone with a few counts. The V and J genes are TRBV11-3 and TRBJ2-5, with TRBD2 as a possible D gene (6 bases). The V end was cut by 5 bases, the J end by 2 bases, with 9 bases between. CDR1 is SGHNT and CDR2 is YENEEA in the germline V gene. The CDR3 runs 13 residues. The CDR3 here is CASSRELQETQYF. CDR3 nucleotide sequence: TGTGCCAGCAGCCGGGAGCTTCAAGAGACCCAGTACTTC.

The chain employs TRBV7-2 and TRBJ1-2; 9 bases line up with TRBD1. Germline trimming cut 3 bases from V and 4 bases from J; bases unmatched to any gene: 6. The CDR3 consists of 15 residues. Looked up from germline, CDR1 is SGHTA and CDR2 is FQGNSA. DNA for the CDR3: TGTGCCAGCAGCTTGGGACAGGGTAATAGCTATGGCTACACCTTC. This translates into CASSLGQGNSYGYTF.

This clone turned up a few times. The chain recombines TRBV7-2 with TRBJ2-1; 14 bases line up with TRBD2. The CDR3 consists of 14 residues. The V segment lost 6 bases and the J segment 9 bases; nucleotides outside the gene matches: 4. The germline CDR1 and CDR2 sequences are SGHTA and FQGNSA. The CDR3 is CASRSGLAGGEQFF. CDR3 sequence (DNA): TGTGCCAGCAGATCCGGACTAGCGGGAGGTGAGCAGTTCTTC.